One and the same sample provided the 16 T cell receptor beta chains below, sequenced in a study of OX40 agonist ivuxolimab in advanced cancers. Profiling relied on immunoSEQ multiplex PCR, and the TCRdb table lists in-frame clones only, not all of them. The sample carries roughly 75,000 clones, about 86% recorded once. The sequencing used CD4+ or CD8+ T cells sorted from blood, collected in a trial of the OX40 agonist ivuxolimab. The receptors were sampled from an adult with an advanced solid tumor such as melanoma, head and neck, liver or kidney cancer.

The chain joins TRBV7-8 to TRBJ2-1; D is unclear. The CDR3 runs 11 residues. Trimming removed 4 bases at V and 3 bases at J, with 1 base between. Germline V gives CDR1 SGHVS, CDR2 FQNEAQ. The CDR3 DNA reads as TGTGCCAGCAGCTACTACAATGAGCAGTTCTTC. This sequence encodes CASSYYNEQFF.

The CDR3 DNA reads as TGTGCCAGCAGTTATTCCAGATATCAGCCCCAGCATTTT. Translation gives CASSYSRYQPQHF. The chain links TRBV6-5 to TRBJ1-5; no reliable D call. CDR1 and CDR2 from the germline V gene are MNHEY and SVGAGI. The CDR3 is 13 residues long. V dropped 3 bases and J dropped 5 bases, with 8 bases sitting between them.

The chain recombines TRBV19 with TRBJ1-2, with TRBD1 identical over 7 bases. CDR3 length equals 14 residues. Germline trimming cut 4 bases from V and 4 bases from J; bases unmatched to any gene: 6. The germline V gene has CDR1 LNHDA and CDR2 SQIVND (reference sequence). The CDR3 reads CASSTQGPLYGYTF. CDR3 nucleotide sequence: TGTGCCAGTAGTACACAGGGGCCGCTCTATGGCTACACCTTC.

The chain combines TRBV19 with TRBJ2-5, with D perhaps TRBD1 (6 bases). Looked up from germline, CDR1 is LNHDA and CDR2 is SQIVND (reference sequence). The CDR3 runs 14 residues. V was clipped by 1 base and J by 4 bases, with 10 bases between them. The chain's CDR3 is CASSIGLTGETQYF. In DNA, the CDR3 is TGTGCCAGTAGTATAGGACTGACAGGAGAGACCCAGTACTTC.

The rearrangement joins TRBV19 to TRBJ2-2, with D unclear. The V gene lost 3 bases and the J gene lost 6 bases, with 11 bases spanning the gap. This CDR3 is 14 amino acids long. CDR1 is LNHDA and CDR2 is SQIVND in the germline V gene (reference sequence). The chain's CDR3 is CASSITSVAGELFF. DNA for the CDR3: TGTGCCAGTAGTATTACGAGTGTAGCCGGGGAGCTGTTTTTT.

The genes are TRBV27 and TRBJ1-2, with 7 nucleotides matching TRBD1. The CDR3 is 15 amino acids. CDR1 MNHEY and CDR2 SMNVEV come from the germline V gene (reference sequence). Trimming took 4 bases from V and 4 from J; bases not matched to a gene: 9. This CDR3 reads CASSSKHRGPYGYTF. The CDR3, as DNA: TGTGCCAGCAGTTCGAAGCACAGGGGCCCCTATGGCTACACCTTC.

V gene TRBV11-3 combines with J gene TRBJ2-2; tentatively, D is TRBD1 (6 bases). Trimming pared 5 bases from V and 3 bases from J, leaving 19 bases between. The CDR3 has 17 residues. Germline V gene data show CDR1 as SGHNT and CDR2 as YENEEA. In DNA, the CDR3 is TGTGCCAGCAGCCACCAAACAGGGAGTTCGGACACCGGGGAGCTGTTTTTT. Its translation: CASSHQTGSSDTGELFF.

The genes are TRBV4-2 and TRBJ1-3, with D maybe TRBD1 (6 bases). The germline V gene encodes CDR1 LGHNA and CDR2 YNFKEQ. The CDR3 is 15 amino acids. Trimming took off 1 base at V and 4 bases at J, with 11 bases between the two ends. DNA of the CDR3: TGTGCCAGCAGCCAAGGCACAGGGTCCGGAAACACCATATATTTT. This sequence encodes CASSQGTGSGNTIYF.

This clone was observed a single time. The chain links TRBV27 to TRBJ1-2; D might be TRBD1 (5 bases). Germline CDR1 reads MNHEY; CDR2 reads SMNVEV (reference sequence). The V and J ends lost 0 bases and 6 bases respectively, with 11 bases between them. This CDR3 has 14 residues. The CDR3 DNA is TGTGCCAGCAGTTTATCGATGGCAGGGAATGGCTACACCTTC. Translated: CASSLSMAGNGYTF.

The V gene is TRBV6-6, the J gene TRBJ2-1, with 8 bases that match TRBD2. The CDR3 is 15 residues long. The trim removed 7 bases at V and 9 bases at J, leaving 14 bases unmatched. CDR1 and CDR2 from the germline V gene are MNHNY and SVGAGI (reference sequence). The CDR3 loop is CASITTSGLGGEQFF. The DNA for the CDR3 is TGTGCCAGCATCACTACTAGCGGTCTTGGAGGTGAGCAGTTCTTC.

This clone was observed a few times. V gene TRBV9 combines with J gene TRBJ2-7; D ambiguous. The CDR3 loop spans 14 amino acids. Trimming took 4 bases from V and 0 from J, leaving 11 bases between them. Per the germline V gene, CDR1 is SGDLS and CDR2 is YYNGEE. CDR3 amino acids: CASSPQTTSYEQYF. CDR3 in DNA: TGTGCCAGCAGCCCCCAGACCACCTCCTACGAGCAGTACTTC. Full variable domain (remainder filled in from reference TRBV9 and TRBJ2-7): DSGVTQTPKHLITATGQRVTLRCSPRSGDLSVYWYQQSLDQGLQFLIQYYNGEERAKGNILERFSAQQFPDLHSELNLSSLELGDSALYFCASSPQTTSYEQYFGPGTRLTVT.

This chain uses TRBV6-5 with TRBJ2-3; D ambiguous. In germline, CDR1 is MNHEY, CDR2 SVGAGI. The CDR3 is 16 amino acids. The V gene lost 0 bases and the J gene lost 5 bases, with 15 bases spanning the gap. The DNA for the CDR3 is TGTGCCAGCAGTTACTCGACTGGCACCCGGAGAGATACGCAGTATTTT. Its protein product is CASSYSTGTRRDTQYF.

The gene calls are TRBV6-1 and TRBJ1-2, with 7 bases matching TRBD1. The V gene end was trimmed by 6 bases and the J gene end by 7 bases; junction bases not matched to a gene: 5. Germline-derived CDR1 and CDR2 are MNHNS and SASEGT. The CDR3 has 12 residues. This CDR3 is CASREQGFGYTF. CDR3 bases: TGTGCCAGCAGGGAACAGGGGTTTGGCTACACCTTC.

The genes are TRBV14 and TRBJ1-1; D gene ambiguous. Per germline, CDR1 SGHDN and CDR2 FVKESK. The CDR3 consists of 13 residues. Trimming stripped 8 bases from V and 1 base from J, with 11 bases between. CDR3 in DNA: TGTGCCAGCGCCCGTTCGGGGAACACTGAAGCTTTCTTT. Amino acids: CASARSGNTEAFF.

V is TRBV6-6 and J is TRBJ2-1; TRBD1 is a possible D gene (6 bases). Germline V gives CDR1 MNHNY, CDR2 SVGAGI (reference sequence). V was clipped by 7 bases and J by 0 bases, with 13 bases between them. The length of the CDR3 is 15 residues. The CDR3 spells CASKYRESSYNEQFF. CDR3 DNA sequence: TGTGCCAGCAAGTACAGGGAGAGCTCCTACAATGAGCAGTTCTTC.

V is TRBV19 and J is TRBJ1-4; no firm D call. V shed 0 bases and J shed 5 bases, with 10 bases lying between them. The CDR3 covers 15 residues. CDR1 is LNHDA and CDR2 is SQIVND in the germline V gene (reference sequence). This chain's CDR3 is CASSIEDVGNEKLFF. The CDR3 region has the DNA TGTGCCAGTAGTATAGAAGACGTCGGGAATGAAAAACTGTTTTTT. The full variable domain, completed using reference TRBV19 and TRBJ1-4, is DGGITQSPKYLFRKEGQNVTLSCEQNLNHDAMYWYRQDPGQGLRLIYYSQIVNDFQKGDIAEGYSVSREKKESFPLTVTSAQKNPTAFYLCASSIEDVGNEKLFFGSGTQLSVL.